This is a list of T cell receptor beta chains from one sample in a study of T-cell memory formation after mild COVID-19. TCRdb called the 5' RACE reads again in MiXCR, with one record for every CDR3 protein. The repertoire holds about 320,000 distinct CDR3 sequences, roughly 13% seen once, with 20% to 25% in the top ten. Specimen: PBMCs or a T cell subset sorted from them (not recorded which). These receptors came from a man between 18 and 35 years old who had mild COVID-19 (a few samples of this study predate the infection). Cell type and time point are not known. CDR3s leave out the opening cysteine and the closing phenylalanine or tryptophan.

>TRBJ2-5|TRBV12-3/TRBV12-4
ASRGKRGSWETQY
>TRBJ1-6|TRBV12-3/TRBV12-4
ASSLSGSYNSPLH
>TRBJ1-2|TRBV7-9
ASSSGRGVRYT
>TRBJ1-2|TRBV7-2
ASSWAGQGNGYT
>TRBJ2-1|TRBV4-2
ASSQVTSGGGNEQF
>TRBJ2-1|TRBV15
ATSRDLSSGGDNEQF
>TRBJ2-5|TRBV7-2
ASSPSTSGGVQTQY
>TRBJ2-1|TRBV7-9
ASSDDSPWNEQF
>TRBJ2-7|TRBV6-5
ASRPGRAVYEQY
>TRBJ2-5|TRBV12-3/TRBV12-4
ASSWRGETQY
>TRBJ1-6|TRBV7-9
ASSLVALSPLH
>TRBJ2-1|TRBV20-1
SALGLAGHNEQF
>TRBJ2-5|TRBV30
AWSPPVSSRETQY
>TRBJ1-3|TRBV11-2
ASSLVGFGNTIY
>TRBJ2-1|TRBV11-2
ASSSLWTNNEQF
>TRBJ2-7|TRBV5-1
ASSFGQQSSYEQY
>TRBJ1-2|TRBV5-1
ASSRDTGYGYT
>TRBJ1-1|TRBV7-2
ASSFDRQNTEAF
>TRBJ2-7|TRBV12-3/TRBV12-4
ASSPEREQY
>TRBJ2-3|TRBV6-2/TRBV6-3
ASGTSGGDTQY
>TRBJ2-2|TRBV25-1
ASAMGGAGELF
>TRBJ1-6|TRBV24-1
ATSDYPAGSPLH
>TRBJ1-1|TRBV28
AIRDSANTEAF